The clone carrying this TCR beta chain showed up just a few times. Its specificity is not known. The sample belongs to a study of cytomegalovirus exposure and HLA in healthy donors. Study details: Among the 370 or so donors who were genotyped, about 80% fell in the genetic ancestry cluster that is associated with self-reported Caucasian donors.

The primer mix had 60 Vbeta and 13 Jbeta primers. Measured with immunoSEQ multiplex PCR; TCRdb has only the in-frame clones, and not every one. The sample includes 150,000 to 200,000 clones, around four fifths of them seen just once. Per germline, CDR1 SGHNT and CDR2 YENEEA. This CDR3 is 17 amino acids long. V dropped 5 bases and J dropped 1; count of bases not matched to a gene: 5. Whole-study results and caveats: Cytomegalovirus status, reportedly, was diagnosed with high specificity and sensitivity by the classifier. Previously analyzed data showed that most TCR beta V segments were productive at a frequency of about 90% or about 30%.

This clonotype was sampled from a woman in her 30s in good health and CMV-seropositive. Sequenced sample: PBMCs. This chain connects TRBV11-3 to TRBJ2-2; 12 nucleotides align to TRBD2. CDR3 residues: CASSPGTSGWNTGELFF. CDR3 nucleotides: TGTGCCAGCAGCCCTGGGACTAGCGGGTGGAACACCGGGGAGCTGTTTTTT.